This T cell receptor (beta chain) was retrieved from a study of T-cell reconstitution after alpha-beta-depleted transplantation in children. The authors prepared the TCRbeta library with unique molecular identifiers. TCRdb used MiXCR to reprocess the PCR reads, holding one entry per CDR3 protein. The table has about 260,000 distinct CDR3 sequences, just under 8.5% seen once. This CDR3 has 15 residues. V was trimmed by 5 bases and J by 3 bases, leaving 16 bases between them. Germline CDR1 reads MNHEY; CDR2 reads SVGAGI. This clonotype was observed at least ten times. Antigen: not known. Study-level results: Approximately two months post-transplant, alpha-beta T cells reportedly originated from several hundred expanded graft clones. The authors attributed T-cell counts and diversity one year after transplant mostly to newly produced T cells. For some patients, TCRbeta diversity was high at day 60 because of recipient T cells and thymic progenitors that survived.

This rearrangement joins TRBV6-5 to TRBJ1-2; D gene unclear. This clonotype was sampled from a male patient between 5 and 17 years old who had a stem cell transplant for acute lymphoblastic leukemia, so the T cells may come from the graft donor. Sequencing was performed on PBMCs, mostly from graft donor cells, taken 180 days after TCRalphabeta/CD19-depleted stem cell transplant. CDR3 coding DNA: TGTGCCAGCAGTAACCCCCAGGACCGACACTATGGCTACACCTTC. Its translation: CASSNPQDRHYGYTF.